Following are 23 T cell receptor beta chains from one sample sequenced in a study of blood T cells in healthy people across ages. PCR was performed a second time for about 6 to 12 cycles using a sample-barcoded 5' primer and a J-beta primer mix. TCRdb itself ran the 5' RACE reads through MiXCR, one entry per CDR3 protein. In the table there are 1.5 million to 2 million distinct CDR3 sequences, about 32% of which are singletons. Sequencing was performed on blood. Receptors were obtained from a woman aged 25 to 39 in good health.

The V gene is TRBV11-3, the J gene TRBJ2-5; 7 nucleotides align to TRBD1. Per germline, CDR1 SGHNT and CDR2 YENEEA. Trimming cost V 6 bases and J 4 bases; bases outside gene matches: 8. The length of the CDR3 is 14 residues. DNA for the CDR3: TGTGCCAGCAGTTTGCAGGGACAGACAGAGACCCAGTACTTC. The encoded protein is CASSLQGQTETQYF.

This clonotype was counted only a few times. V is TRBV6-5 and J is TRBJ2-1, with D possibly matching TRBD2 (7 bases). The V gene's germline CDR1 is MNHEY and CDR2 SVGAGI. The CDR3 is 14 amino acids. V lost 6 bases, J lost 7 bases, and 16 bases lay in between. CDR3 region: CASSPGGLGNEQFF. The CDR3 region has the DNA TGTGCCAGCAGCCCGGGGGGCCTCGGGAATGAGCAGTTCTTC.

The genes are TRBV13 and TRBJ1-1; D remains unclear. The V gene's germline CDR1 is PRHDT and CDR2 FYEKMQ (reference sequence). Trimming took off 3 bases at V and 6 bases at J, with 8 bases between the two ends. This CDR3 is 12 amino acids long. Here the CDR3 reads CASSFLDPEAFF. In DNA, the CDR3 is TGTGCCAGCAGCTTTTTAGATCCTGAAGCTTTCTTT. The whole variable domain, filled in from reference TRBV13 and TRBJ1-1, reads AAGVIQSPRHLIKEKRETATLKCYPIPRHDTVYWYQQGPGQDPQFLISFYEKMQSDKGSIPDRFSAQQFSDYHSELNMSSLELGDSALYFCASSFLDPEAFFGQGTRLTVV.

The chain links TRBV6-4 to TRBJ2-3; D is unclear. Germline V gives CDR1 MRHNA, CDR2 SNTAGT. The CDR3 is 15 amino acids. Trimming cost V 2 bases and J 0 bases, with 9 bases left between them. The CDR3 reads CASSDGGYSTDTQYF. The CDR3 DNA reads TGTGCCAGCAGTGACGGCGGATATAGCACAGATACGCAGTATTTT.

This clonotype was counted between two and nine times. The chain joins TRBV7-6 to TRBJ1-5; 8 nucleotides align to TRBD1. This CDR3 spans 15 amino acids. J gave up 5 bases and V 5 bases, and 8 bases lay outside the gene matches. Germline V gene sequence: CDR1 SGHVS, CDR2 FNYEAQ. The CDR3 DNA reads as TGTGCCAGCAGCCCCTGGACAGGGTCGTATCAGCCCCAGCATTTT. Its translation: CASSPWTGSYQPQHF.

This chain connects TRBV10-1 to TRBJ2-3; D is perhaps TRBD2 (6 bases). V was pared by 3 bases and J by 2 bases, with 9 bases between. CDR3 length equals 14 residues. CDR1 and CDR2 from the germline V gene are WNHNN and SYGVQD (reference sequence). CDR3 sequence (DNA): TGCGCCAGCAGTGATCCGGGAGTCACAGATACGCAGTATTTT. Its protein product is CASSDPGVTDTQYF.

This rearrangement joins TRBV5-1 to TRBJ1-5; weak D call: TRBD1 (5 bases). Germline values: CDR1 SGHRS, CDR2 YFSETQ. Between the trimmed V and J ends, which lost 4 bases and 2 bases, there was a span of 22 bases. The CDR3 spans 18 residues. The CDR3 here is CASSTLIRDGACNQPQHF. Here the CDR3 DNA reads TGCGCCAGCAGCACTTTAATCCGGGACGGAGCGTGCAATCAGCCCCAGCATTTT.

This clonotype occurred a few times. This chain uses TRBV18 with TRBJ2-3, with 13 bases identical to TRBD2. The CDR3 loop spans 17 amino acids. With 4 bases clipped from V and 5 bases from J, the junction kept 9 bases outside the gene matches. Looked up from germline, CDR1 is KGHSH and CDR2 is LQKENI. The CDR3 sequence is CASSRTSGGDRGDTQYF. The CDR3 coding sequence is TGTGCCAGCTCACGGACTAGCGGGGGAGATCGTGGAGATACGCAGTATTTT.

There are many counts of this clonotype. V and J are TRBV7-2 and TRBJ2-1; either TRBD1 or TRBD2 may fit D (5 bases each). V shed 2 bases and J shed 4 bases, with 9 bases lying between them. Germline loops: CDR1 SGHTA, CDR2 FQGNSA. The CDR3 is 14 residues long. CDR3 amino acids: CASSLRDRYNEQFF. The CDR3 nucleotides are TGTGCCAGCAGCTTAAGGGACCGTTACAATGAGCAGTTCTTC.

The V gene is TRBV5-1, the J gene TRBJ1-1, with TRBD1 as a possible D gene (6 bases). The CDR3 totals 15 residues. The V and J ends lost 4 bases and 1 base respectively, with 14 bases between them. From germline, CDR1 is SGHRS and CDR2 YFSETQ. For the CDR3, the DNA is TGCGCCAGCAGCGTAACCGGGACACAGAACACTGAAGCTTTCTTT. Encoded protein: CASSVTGTQNTEAFF.

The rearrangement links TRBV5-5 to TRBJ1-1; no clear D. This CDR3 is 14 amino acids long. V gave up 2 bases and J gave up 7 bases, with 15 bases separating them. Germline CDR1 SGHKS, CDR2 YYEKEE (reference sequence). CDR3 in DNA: TGTGCCAGCAGCTTCCAACCGGGAGGGAGTGAAGCTTTCTTT. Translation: CASSFQPGGSEAFF.

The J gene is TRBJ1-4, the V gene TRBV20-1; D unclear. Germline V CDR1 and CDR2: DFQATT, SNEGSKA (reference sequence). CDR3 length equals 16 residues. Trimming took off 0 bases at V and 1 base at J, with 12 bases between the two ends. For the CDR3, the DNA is TGCAGTGCTAGAGAGGCAGGTCCCCGAACTAATGAAAAACTGTTTTTT. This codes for CSAREAGPRTNEKLFF.

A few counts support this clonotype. The CDR3 here is CASSHGLGTDTQYF. In DNA, the CDR3 is TGTGCCAGCAGCCACGGACTAGGCACAGATACGCAGTATTTT. The chain recombines TRBV5-5 with TRBJ2-3, with 7 bases aligning to TRBD2. This CDR3 contains 14 residues. V lost 4 bases, J lost 1 base, and 3 bases stayed unmatched. From germline, CDR1 is SGHKS and CDR2 YYEKEE (reference sequence).

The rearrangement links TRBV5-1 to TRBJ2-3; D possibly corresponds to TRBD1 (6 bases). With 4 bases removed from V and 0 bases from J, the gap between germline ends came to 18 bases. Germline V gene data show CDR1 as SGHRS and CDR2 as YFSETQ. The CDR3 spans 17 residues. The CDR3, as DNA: TGCGCCAGCAGCCGGACAGATTTACTTTCTAGCACAGATACGCAGTATTTT. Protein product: CASSRTDLLSSTDTQYF.

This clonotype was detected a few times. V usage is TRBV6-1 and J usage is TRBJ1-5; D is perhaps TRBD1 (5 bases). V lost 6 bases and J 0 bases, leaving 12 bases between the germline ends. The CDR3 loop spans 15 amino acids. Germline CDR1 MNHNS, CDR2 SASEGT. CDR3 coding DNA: TGTGCCAGCAGGAGACAGAATTCTAGCAATCAGCCCCAGCATTTT. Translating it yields CASRRQNSSNQPQHF.

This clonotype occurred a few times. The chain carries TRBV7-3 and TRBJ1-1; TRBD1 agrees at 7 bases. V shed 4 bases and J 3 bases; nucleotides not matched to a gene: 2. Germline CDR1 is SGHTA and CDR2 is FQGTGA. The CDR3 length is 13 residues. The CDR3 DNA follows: TGTGCCAGCAGCTCGCAGGGGGACACTGAAGCTTTCTTT. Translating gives CASSSQGDTEAFF.

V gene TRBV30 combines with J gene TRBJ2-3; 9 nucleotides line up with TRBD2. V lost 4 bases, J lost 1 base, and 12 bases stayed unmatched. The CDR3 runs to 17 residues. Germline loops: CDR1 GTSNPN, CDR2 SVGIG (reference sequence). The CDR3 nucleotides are TGTGCCTGGAAAACTAGCGGGTGGTACGATGGCACAGATACGCAGTATTTT. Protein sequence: CAWKTSGWYDGTDTQYF.

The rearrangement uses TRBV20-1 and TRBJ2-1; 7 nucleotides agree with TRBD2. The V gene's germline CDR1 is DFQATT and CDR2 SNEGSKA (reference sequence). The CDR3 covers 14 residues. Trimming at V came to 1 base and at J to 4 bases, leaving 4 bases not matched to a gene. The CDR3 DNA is TGCAGTGCTAGAGCCCAGCGGGGTTACAATGAGCAGTTCTTC. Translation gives CSARAQRGYNEQFF.

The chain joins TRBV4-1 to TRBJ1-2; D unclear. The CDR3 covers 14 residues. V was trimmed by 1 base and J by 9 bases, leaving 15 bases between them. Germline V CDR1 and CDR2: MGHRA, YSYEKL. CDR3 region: CASSQVTGLVSYTF. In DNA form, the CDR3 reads TGCGCCAGCAGCCAAGTAACTGGACTTGTCAGCTACACCTTC.

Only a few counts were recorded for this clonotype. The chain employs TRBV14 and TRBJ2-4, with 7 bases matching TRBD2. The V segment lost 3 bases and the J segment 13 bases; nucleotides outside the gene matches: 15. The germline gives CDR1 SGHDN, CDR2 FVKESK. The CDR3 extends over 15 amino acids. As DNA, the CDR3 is TGTGCCAGCAGCCAGGGGAAAGGGGACTACTACGAACAGTACTTC. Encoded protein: CASSQGKGDYYEQYF.

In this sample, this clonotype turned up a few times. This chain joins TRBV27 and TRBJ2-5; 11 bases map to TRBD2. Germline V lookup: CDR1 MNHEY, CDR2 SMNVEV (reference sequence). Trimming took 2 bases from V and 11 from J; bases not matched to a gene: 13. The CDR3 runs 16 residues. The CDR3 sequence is CASSLTVASGRYWQYF. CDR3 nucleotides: TGTGCCAGCAGTTTAACGGTGGCTAGCGGGAGGTATTGGCAGTACTTC.

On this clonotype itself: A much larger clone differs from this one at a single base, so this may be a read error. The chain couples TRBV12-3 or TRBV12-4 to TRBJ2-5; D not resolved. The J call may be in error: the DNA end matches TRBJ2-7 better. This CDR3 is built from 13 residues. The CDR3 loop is CTSSSLLGGEQYF. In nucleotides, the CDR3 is TGTACCAGCAGTTCCCTCCTTGGTGGCGAGCAGTACTTC.

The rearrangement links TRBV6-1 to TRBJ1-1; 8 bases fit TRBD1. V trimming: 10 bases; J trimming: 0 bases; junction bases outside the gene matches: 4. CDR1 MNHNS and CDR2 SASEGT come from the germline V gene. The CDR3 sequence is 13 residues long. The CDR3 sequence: CATETGVNTEAFF. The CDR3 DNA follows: TGTGCCACGGAGACAGGGGTGAACACTGAAGCTTTCTTT.